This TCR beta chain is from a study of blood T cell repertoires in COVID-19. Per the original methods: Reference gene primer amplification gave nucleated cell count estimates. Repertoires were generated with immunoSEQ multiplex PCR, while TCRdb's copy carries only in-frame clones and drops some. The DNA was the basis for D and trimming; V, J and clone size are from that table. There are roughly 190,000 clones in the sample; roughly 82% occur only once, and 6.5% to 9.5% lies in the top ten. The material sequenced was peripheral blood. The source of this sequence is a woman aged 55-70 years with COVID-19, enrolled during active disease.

CDR3 residues: CASSVSGSSYNEQFF. The CDR3 bases are TGTGCCAGCAGCGTTAGCGGGAGCTCCTACAATGAGCAGTTCTTC. The rearrangement links TRBV7-2 to TRBJ2-1; 9 nucleotides line up with TRBD2. The CDR3 is 15 amino acids. Germline CDR1 reads SGHTA; CDR2 reads FQGNSA. V lost 5 bases, J lost 0 bases, and 2 bases stayed unmatched.